This T cell receptor beta chain was captured in a study of beta chain features in type 1 diabetes. Study-wide points: Individuals with type 1 diabetes displayed fewer insertions and more deletions at VDJ junctions. Patients with Type 1 diabetes showed moderately but significantly shorter TCRB CDR3s in all four CD4+ subsets.

What was sequenced were expressed TCRB transcripts, since all of the isolated RNA had been reverse transcribed. Sequencing was performed with immunoSEQ multiplex PCR; in TCRdb, only in-frame clones are kept and a portion is missing. Of about 620,000 clones in the sample, roughly a sixth are singletons; the top ten hold 0.09% to 0.095%. V lost 3 bases and J lost 5, with 20 bases in between. Germline assignment: CDR1 KGHSH and CDR2 LQKENI. The CDR3 runs to 16 residues. For this clone: Its specificity is not known.

The sequence was obtained from a young man in good health. Sequencing input: naive CD4+ T cells from blood. The chain employs TRBV18 and TRBJ2-7; possible D gene TRBD1, 5 bases. CDR3 DNA sequence: TGTGCCAGCTCACCCCCGTCAGGGAACCCTCACGACGAGCAGTACTTC. Amino acid sequence: CASSPPSGNPHDEQYF.